The clone carrying this T cell receptor beta chain was found a few times. Its antigen is undetermined. PCR was performed using 60 Vbeta and 13 Jbeta primers. Generated by immunoSEQ multiplex PCR, the TCRdb table keeps only in-frame clones and is missing some. This table holds 100,000 to 150,000 clones, 78% found once. These data come from a study of cytomegalovirus exposure and HLA in healthy donors. Germline V gene lookup returns CDR1 KGHSH and CDR2 LQKENI. CDR3 length: 13 amino acids. Trimming cost V 5 bases and J 3 bases, with 10 bases left between them. At collection, donors were nominally healthy, but unrecorded immune exposures were probable. General study findings and limits: Exclusion as indistinguishable affected some V segments, including TRBV6-2 and TRBV6-3. Segments of the TCR beta V type were, in most cases, productive about 90% or about 30% of the time in an earlier analysis. Confirmation was obtained in vitro that a few CMV-associated chains are specific for CMV antigens.

Sequencing input: PBMCs. The rearrangement links TRBV18 to TRBJ1-1, with D possibly TRBD1 on 6 matching bases. This TCR derives from a man aged 35 to 55 in good health and CMV-seronegative. The CDR3 sequence is CASSVYRDTEAFF. The CDR3 DNA reads as TGTGCCAGCTCAGTCTACAGGGACACTGAAGCTTTCTTT.